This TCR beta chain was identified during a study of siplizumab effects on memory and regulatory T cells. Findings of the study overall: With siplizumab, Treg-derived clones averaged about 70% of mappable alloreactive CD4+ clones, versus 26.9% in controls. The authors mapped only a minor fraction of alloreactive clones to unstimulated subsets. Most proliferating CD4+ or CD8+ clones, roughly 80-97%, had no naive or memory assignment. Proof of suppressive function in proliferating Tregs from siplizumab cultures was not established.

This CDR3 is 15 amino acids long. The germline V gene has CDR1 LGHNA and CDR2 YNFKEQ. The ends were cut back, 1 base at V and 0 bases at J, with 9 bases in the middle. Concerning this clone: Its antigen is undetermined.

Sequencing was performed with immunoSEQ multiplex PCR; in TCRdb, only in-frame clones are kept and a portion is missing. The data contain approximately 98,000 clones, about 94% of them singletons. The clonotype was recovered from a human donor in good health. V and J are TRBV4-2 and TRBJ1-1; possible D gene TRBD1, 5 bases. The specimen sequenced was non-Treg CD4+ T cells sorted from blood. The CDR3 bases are TGTGCCAGCAGCCAAGCTGGACACCTGAACACTGAAGCTTTCTTT. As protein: CASSQAGHLNTEAFF.